This TCR beta chain was found in a study of blood T cell repertoires in COVID-19. About the study: Whether acute or convalescent, the COVID-19 samples came from the United States, Italy and Spain.

In germline, CDR1 is ENHRY, CDR2 SYGVKD. CDR3 length: 13 residues. Trimming pared 4 bases from V and 3 bases from J, leaving 7 bases between. This clone was seen only once. Authors' analysis steps: Amplifying reference gene primers gave estimates of nucleated cell counts. Assay used: immunoSEQ multiplex PCR; TCRdb lists only in-frame clones, some missing. V and J calls plus clone size are reproduced from that table; the DNA served to infer D and trimming. The data contain approximately 68,000 clones, nearly 90% of them singletons. The J gene is TRBJ1-5, the V gene TRBV10-3, with no clear D. The sequenced sample was peripheral blood. This clonotype originated in a man between 65 and 80 years old with active or convalescent COVID-19. For the CDR3, the DNA is TGTGCCATCAGTGGACGGGACAATCAGCCCCAGCATTTT. Translation gives CAISGRDNQPQHF.